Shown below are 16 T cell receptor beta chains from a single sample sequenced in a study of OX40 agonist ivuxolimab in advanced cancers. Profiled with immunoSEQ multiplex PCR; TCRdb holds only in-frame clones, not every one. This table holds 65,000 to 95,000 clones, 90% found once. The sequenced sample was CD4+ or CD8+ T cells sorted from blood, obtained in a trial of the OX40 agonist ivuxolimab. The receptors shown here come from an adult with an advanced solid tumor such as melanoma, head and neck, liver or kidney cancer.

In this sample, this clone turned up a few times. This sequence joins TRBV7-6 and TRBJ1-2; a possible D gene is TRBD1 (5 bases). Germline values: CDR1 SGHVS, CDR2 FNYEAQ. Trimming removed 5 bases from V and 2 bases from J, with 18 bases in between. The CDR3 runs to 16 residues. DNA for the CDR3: TGTGCCAGCAGCCCTGAGCAGGGAGAGCTCAACTATGGCTACACCTTC. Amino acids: CASSPEQGELNYGYTF. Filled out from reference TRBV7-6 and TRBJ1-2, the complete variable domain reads GAGVSQSPRYKVTKRGQDVALRCDPISGHVSLYWYRQALGQGPEFLTYFNYEAQQDKSGLPNDRFSAERPEGSISTLTIQRTEQRDSAMYRCASSPEQGELNYGYTFGSGTRLTVV.

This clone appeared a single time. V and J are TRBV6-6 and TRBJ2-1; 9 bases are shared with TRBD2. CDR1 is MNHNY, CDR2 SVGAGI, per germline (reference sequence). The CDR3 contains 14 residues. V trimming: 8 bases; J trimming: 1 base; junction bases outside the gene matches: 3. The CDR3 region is CASCAGGSYNEQFF. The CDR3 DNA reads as TGTGCCAGCTGTGCGGGGGGGTCCTACAATGAGCAGTTCTTC.

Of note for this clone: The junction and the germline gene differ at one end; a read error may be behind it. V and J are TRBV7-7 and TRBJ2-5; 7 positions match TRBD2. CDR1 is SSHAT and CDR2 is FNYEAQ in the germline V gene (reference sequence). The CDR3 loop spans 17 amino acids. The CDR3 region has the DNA TGTGCTAGCAGCTTCCGGATCGGCGGGGGAGGTCAAGAGACCCAGTACTTC. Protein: CASSFRIGGGGQETQYF.

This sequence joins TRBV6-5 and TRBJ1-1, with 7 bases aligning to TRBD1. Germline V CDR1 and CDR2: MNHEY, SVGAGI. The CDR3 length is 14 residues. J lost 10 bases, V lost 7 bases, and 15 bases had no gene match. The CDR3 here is CASMPGQVGLGAFF. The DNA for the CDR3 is TGTGCCAGCATGCCCGGACAGGTTGGGTTGGGAGCTTTCTTT.

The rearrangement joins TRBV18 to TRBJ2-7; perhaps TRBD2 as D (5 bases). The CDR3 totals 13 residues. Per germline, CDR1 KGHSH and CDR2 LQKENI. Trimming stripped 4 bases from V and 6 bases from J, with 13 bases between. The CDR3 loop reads CASSLLGEGEQYV. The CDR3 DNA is TGTGCCAGCTCACTCCTCGGAGAGGGCGAGCAGTACGTC.

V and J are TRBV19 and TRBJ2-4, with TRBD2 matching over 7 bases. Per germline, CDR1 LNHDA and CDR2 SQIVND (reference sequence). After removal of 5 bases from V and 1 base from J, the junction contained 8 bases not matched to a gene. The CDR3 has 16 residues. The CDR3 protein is CASSVTAGRAKNIQYF. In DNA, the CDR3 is TGTGCCAGTAGTGTGACAGCGGGGCGGGCCAAAAACATTCAGTACTTC.

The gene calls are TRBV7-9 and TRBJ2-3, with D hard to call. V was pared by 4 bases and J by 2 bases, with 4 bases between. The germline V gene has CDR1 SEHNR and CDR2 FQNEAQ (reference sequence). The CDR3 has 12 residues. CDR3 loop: CASSSTTDTQYF. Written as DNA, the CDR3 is TGTGCCAGCAGCTCCACCACAGATACGCAGTATTTT. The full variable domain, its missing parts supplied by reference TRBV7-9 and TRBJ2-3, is DTGVSQNPRHKITKRGQNVTFRCDPISEHNRLYWYRQTLGQGPEFLTYFQNEAQLEKSRLLSDRFSAERPKGSFSTLEIQRTEQGDSAMYLCASSSTTDTQYFGPGTRLTVL.

The CDR3 loop is CASSSGQGDSPLHF. In DNA form, the CDR3 reads TGTGCCAGCAGTTCGGGACAGGGGGATTCACCCCTCCACTTT. The chain combines TRBV6-6 with TRBJ1-6; 11 bases fit TRBD1. J was trimmed by 8 bases and V by 4 bases; bases with no gene match: 1. The length of the CDR3 is 14 residues. Per germline, CDR1 MNHNY and CDR2 SVGAGI (reference sequence).

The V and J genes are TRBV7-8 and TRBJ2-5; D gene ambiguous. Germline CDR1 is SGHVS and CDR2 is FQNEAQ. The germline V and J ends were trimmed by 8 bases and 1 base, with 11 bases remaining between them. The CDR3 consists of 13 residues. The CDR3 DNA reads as TGTGCCAGCCTAGACCGATTCCAAGAGACCCAGTACTTC. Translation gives CASLDRFQETQYF.

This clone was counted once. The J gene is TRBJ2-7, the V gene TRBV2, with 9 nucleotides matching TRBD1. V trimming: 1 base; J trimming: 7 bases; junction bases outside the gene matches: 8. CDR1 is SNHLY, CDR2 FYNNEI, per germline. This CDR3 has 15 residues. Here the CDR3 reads CASSEEGTGSGEQYV. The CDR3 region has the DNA TGTGCCAGCAGTGAAGAGGGGACAGGGTCCGGGGAGCAGTACGTC.

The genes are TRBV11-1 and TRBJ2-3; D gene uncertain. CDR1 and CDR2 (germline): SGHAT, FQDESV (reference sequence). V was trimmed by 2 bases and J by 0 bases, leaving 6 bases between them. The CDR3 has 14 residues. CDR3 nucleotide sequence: TGTGCCAGCAGCTTATGGGGTAGCACAGATACGCAGTATTTT. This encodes CASSLWGSTDTQYF.

In nucleotides, the CDR3 is TGTGCCTGGGAGGGTTCCCAGGGGTTCCTCTACAATGAGCAGTTCTTC. Amino acids: CAWEGSQGFLYNEQFF. The V call is TRBV30, the J call TRBJ2-1, with D possibly matching TRBD1 (6 bases). V was cut by 5 bases and J by 3 bases, with 20 bases left in between. The CDR3 consists of 16 residues. CDR1 and CDR2 (germline): GTSNPN, SVGIG (reference sequence).

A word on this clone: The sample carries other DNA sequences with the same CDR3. CDR3 protein: CASSLDGNQPQHF. In DNA, the CDR3 is TGCGCCAGCAGCTTGGACGGCAATCAGCCCCAGCATTTT. V gene TRBV5-1 combines with J gene TRBJ1-5; unclear D gene. The germline gives CDR1 SGHRS, CDR2 YFSETQ. This CDR3 has 13 amino acids. Deletions cut 0 bases from V and 2 bases from J, with 3 bases between.

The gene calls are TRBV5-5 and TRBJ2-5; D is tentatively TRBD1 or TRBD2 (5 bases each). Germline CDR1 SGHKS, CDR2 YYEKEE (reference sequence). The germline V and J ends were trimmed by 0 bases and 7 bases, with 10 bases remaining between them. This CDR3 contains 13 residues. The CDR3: CASSLGSGGTQYF. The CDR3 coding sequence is TGTGCCAGCAGCTTGGGAAGTGGGGGGACCCAGTACTTC.

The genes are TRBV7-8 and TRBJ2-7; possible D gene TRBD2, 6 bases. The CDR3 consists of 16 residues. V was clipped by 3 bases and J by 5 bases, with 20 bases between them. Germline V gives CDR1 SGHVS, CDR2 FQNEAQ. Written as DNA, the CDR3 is TGTGCCAGCAGCTTGGAGGGAAGGCCGGAAGGGAACGAGCAGTACGTC. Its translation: CASSLEGRPEGNEQYV.

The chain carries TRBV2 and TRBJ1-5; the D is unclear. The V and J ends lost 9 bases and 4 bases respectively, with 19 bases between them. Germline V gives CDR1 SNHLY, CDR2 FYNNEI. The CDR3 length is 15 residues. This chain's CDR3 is CASRLKDFYNQPQHF. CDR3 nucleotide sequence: TGTGCCAGTCGCTTGAAGGACTTTTATAATCAGCCCCAGCATTTT.